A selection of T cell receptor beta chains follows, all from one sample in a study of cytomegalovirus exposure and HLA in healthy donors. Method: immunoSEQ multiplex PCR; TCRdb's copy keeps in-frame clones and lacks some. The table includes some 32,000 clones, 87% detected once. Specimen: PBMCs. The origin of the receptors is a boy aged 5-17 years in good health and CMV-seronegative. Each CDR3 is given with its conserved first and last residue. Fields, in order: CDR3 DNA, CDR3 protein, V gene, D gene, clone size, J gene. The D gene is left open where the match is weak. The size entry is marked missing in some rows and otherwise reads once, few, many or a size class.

CDR3 DNA: TGTGCCAGCAGCAGGACAGGGGCCAGACATCAGCCCCAGCATTTT
CDR3 protein: CASSRTGARHQPQHF
V gene: TRBV7-9
D gene: TRBD1
clone size: few
J gene: TRBJ1-5

CDR3 DNA: TGTGCCACCAGCAGAGGACAGGGTAGAGGGGATGAAAAACTGTTTTTT
CDR3 protein: CATSRGQGRGDEKLFF
V gene: TRBV15
D gene: TRBD1
clone size: NA
J gene: TRBJ1-4

CDR3 DNA: TGTGCCATCAGTGTAGAGTCTGGGCGGGGGGAAAATGAGCAGTTCTTC
CDR3 protein: CAISVESGRGENEQFF
V gene: TRBV10-3
D gene: TRBD2
clone size: NA
J gene: TRBJ2-1

CDR3 DNA: TGTGCCAGCAGCGTAGCTACGGGACAGGGCGTACAAGAGACCCAGTACTTC
CDR3 protein: CASSVATGQGVQETQYF
V gene: TRBV9
D gene: TRBD1
clone size: NA
J gene: TRBJ2-5

CDR3 DNA: TGCAGCGCGGCTTACAGGGGGCGGGTCCACGAGCAGTACTTC
CDR3 protein: CSAAYRGRVHEQYF
V gene: TRBV29-1
D gene: TRBD1
clone size: NA
J gene: TRBJ2-7

CDR3 DNA: TGTGCCAGCACAGGGGTGAGCTATGGCTACACCTTC
CDR3 protein: CASTGVSYGYTF
V gene: TRBV9
D gene: NA
clone size: NA
J gene: TRBJ1-2

CDR3 DNA: TGCAGCGTTGAAACTCAGGTCGGCTATGGCTACACCTTC
CDR3 protein: CSVETQVGYGYTF
V gene: TRBV29-1
D gene: NA
clone size: NA
J gene: TRBJ1-2

CDR3 DNA: TGTGCCAGCAGTGAAAACGCACTTACTAGCGGGGGCGGATATGATACGCAGTATTTT
CDR3 protein: CASSENALTSGGGYDTQYF
V gene: TRBV6-4
D gene: TRBD2
clone size: NA
J gene: TRBJ2-3

CDR3 DNA: TGCAGTGCTAGTACTGCAGATACGCAGTATTTT
CDR3 protein: CSASTADTQYF
V gene: TRBV20-1
D gene: NA
clone size: NA
J gene: TRBJ2-3

CDR3 DNA: TGTGCCAGCAGCTTGGGGGGGCACACTGAAGCTTTCTTT
CDR3 protein: CASSLGGHTEAFF
V gene: TRBV5-6
D gene: NA
clone size: NA
J gene: TRBJ1-1

CDR3 DNA: TGTGCCAGCAGCAAAGACAACTACGAGCAGTACTTC
CDR3 protein: CASSKDNYEQYF
V gene: TRBV21-1
D gene: NA
clone size: NA
J gene: TRBJ2-7

CDR3 DNA: TGTGCCAGCAGCTTTGGACACGGAACTCAAGAGACCCAGTACTTC
CDR3 protein: CASSFGHGTQETQYF
V gene: TRBV5-7
D gene: NA
clone size: NA
J gene: TRBJ2-5

CDR3 DNA: TGTGCCAGCAGCGTAGCTATGGGGAGCACTGAAGCTTTCTTT
CDR3 protein: CASSVAMGSTEAFF
V gene: TRBV9
D gene: NA
clone size: NA
J gene: TRBJ1-1

CDR3 DNA: TGTGCCAGCAGTTTAACCGGGACAGGGATACTCACAGATACGCAGTATTTT
CDR3 protein: CASSLTGTGILTDTQYF
V gene: TRBV28
D gene: TRBD1
clone size: NA
J gene: TRBJ2-3

CDR3 DNA: TGTGCCAGCAGCAGACTAGCGGGGGACCACACCGGGGAGCTGTTTTTT
CDR3 protein: CASSRLAGDHTGELFF
V gene: TRBV6-4
D gene: TRBD2
clone size: NA
J gene: TRBJ2-2

CDR3 DNA: TGTGCCAGCGGAGGACAGCCTTTGAACACTGAAGCTTTCTTT
CDR3 protein: CASGGQPLNTEAFF
V gene: TRBV7-7
D gene: NA
clone size: once
J gene: TRBJ1-1

CDR3 DNA: TGTGCCAGCAGCCGTGCGGGGGCTTCCGGCAATGAGCAGTTCTTC
CDR3 protein: CASSRAGASGNEQFF
V gene: TRBV7-9
D gene: NA
clone size: NA
J gene: TRBJ2-1

CDR3 DNA: TGTGCCAGCAGCTTAGATCTCGGGTCGGGGGGCACAGATACGCAGTATTTT
CDR3 protein: CASSLDLGSGGTDTQYF
V gene: TRBV11-2
D gene: NA
clone size: NA
J gene: TRBJ2-3

CDR3 DNA: TGTGCCTGGACCCAAGACCCAACAGGCAATCAGCCCCAGCATTTT
CDR3 protein: CAWTQDPTGNQPQHF
V gene: TRBV30
D gene: NA
clone size: NA
J gene: TRBJ1-5

CDR3 DNA: TGTGCCAGCAGTGAAGGACAGCGGGTTGAGCAGTACTTC
CDR3 protein: CASSEGQRVEQYF
V gene: TRBV2
D gene: NA
clone size: NA
J gene: TRBJ2-7

CDR3 DNA: TGTGCCAGTAGGAAACAGGGGGCTAAGGTTGGAAACACCATATATTTT
CDR3 protein: CASRKQGAKVGNTIYF
V gene: TRBV19
D gene: TRBD1
clone size: NA
J gene: TRBJ1-3

CDR3 DNA: TGTGCCAGCAGTTACTCCGGGGTGCGACGTGAAAAACTGTTTTTT
CDR3 protein: CASSYSGVRREKLFF
V gene: TRBV6-5
D gene: NA
clone size: few
J gene: TRBJ1-4

CDR3 DNA: TGCGCCAGCAGCTTGGGCCCCAACGGAGGATCCTACGAGCAGTACTTC
CDR3 protein: CASSLGPNGGSYEQYF
V gene: TRBV5-1
D gene: NA
clone size: NA
J gene: TRBJ2-7

CDR3 DNA: TGTGCCAGCAGCGGGCGGCAGCGGGGGGGCTACAATGAGCAGTTCTTC
CDR3 protein: CASSGRQRGGYNEQFF
V gene: TRBV5-4
D gene: TRBD2
clone size: NA
J gene: TRBJ2-1

CDR3 DNA: TGTGCCAGCAGCAGGGACAGGGGGCGAGGGGTAAACACTGAAGCTTTCTTT
CDR3 protein: CASSRDRGRGVNTEAFF
V gene: TRBV5-4
D gene: TRBD1
clone size: NA
J gene: TRBJ1-1

CDR3 DNA: TGTGCCATCAGTGAGCGGAACAGGGGTGTGGGTGAGCAGTTCTTC
CDR3 protein: CAISERNRGVGEQFF
V gene: TRBV10-3
D gene: TRBD1
clone size: NA
J gene: TRBJ2-1

CDR3 DNA: TGTGCCAGCAGCTTGCTGAGACAGGGGGCTATGACCTTACCCGGGGAGCTGTTTTTT
CDR3 protein: CASSLLRQGAMTLPGELFF
V gene: TRBV5-4
D gene: TRBD1
clone size: NA
J gene: TRBJ2-2

CDR3 DNA: TGTGCCAGTACAACAGGGTTCTATGGCTACACCTTC
CDR3 protein: CASTTGFYGYTF
V gene: TRBV19
D gene: NA
clone size: few
J gene: TRBJ1-2

CDR3 DNA: TGTGCCAGCAGTTACGGAGCGAGGACAGGGGGATACGAGCAGTACTTC
CDR3 protein: CASSYGARTGGYEQYF
V gene: TRBV6-5
D gene: TRBD1
clone size: NA
J gene: TRBJ2-7

CDR3 DNA: TGTGCCAGCAGTGTGACAGGTGGAAACACCATATATTTT
CDR3 protein: CASSVTGGNTIYF
V gene: TRBV25-1
D gene: NA
clone size: NA
J gene: TRBJ1-3

CDR3 DNA: TGTGCCAGCCCTCGTTCGGGTCCTAATGAAAAACTGTTTTTT
CDR3 protein: CASPRSGPNEKLFF
V gene: TRBV18
D gene: NA
clone size: NA
J gene: TRBJ1-4

CDR3 DNA: TGTGCCAGTACAGGGGGCACCGGGGAGCTGTTTTTT
CDR3 protein: CASTGGTGELFF
V gene: TRBV7-9
D gene: TRBD1
clone size: NA
J gene: TRBJ2-2

CDR3 DNA: TGTGCCTGGAGTTCAGGGGCGTATGGCTACACCTTC
CDR3 protein: CAWSSGAYGYTF
V gene: TRBV30
D gene: NA
clone size: NA
J gene: TRBJ1-2

CDR3 DNA: TGCGCCAGCAGCAATAAGACACTTTTGAACACTGAAGCTTTCTTT
CDR3 protein: CASSNKTLLNTEAFF
V gene: TRBV5-1
D gene: NA
clone size: NA
J gene: TRBJ1-1

CDR3 DNA: TGTGCCAGCAGTGTTCACAGGTCCTACGAGCAGTACTTC
CDR3 protein: CASSVHRSYEQYF
V gene: TRBV6-1
D gene: NA
clone size: NA
J gene: TRBJ2-7

CDR3 DNA: TGTGCCAGCAGCCGGACTAGCGGTGAGGAGACCCAGTACTTC
CDR3 protein: CASSRTSGEETQYF
V gene: TRBV7-2
D gene: TRBD2
clone size: NA
J gene: TRBJ2-5

CDR3 DNA: TGTGCCATCAGTGAGACCCGGACGGGGGGGCGTCAGCCCCAGCATTTT
CDR3 protein: CAISETRTGGRQPQHF
V gene: TRBV10-3
D gene: NA
clone size: once
J gene: TRBJ1-5

CDR3 DNA: TGCGCCAGCAGCAGCCAGGGGACCGGGGAGCTGTTTTTT
CDR3 protein: CASSSQGTGELFF
V gene: TRBV5-1
D gene: NA
clone size: NA
J gene: TRBJ2-2

CDR3 DNA: TGTGCCAGCAGCACACCCGGGACTAGCGGGGGGGTCGGAGAGACCCAGTACTTC
CDR3 protein: CASSTPGTSGGVGETQYF
V gene: TRBV9
D gene: TRBD2
clone size: NA
J gene: TRBJ2-5

CDR3 DNA: TGTGCCAGCGGAGTTCCTCCTGAGACAGGAGACTACGAGCAGTACTTC
CDR3 protein: CASGVPPETGDYEQYF
V gene: TRBV28
D gene: NA
clone size: NA
J gene: TRBJ2-7

CDR3 DNA: TGTGCCAGCAGTTTGGGGGGTAGTGGTCTCATGGACACCTTC
CDR3 protein: CASSLGGSGLMDTF
V gene: TRBV28
D gene: NA
clone size: NA
J gene: TRBJ1-2

CDR3 DNA: TGCAGCGTTTCCGGACAGAACTATGGCTACACCTTC
CDR3 protein: CSVSGQNYGYTF
V gene: TRBV29-1
D gene: NA
clone size: NA
J gene: TRBJ1-2

CDR3 DNA: TGTGCCAGCAGGGACGGGGTCTGGGGTTCACCCCTCCACTTT
CDR3 protein: CASRDGVWGSPLHF
V gene: TRBV6-5
D gene: NA
clone size: NA
J gene: TRBJ1-6

CDR3 DNA: TGTGCCAGTAGCACAAGGGGCGGCGAGCAGTACTTC
CDR3 protein: CASSTRGGEQYF
V gene: TRBV27
D gene: NA
clone size: NA
J gene: TRBJ2-7

CDR3 DNA: TGTGCCAGCAGCTCCCGGGACACAGATACGCAGTATTTT
CDR3 protein: CASSSRDTDTQYF
V gene: TRBV28
D gene: NA
clone size: NA
J gene: TRBJ2-3

CDR3 DNA: TGCGCCAGCAGCTCCCCGGGGGGTCGGGGGGAGACCCAGTACTTC
CDR3 protein: CASSSPGGRGETQYF
V gene: TRBV4-1
D gene: TRBD2
clone size: NA
J gene: TRBJ2-5

CDR3 DNA: TGTGCCAGCAGCTTTTCTTTGGATGAGGCCTATGGCTACACCTTC
CDR3 protein: CASSFSLDEAYGYTF
V gene: TRBV7-8
D gene: NA
clone size: NA
J gene: TRBJ1-2

CDR3 DNA: TGCGCCAGCAGCCAAGAGTGGCTAGCGGGGGGGAATGAGCAGTTCTTC
CDR3 protein: CASSQEWLAGGNEQFF
V gene: TRBV4-1
D gene: TRBD2
clone size: NA
J gene: TRBJ2-1

CDR3 DNA: TGTGCCAGTAGTGACTTCCGAGAGACCCAGTACTTC
CDR3 protein: CASSDFRETQYF
V gene: TRBV19
D gene: NA
clone size: NA
J gene: TRBJ2-5

CDR3 DNA: TGCGCCAGCAGCGAAGGGACAGGTTTGAACACTGAAGCTTTCTTT
CDR3 protein: CASSEGTGLNTEAFF
V gene: TRBV4-1
D gene: TRBD1
clone size: NA
J gene: TRBJ1-1

CDR3 DNA: TGTGCCATCTCCGGGTCCGAGCGTGGCTACACCTTC
CDR3 protein: CAISGSERGYTF
V gene: TRBV10-3
D gene: NA
clone size: NA
J gene: TRBJ1-2

CDR3 DNA: TGTGCCAGTAGTACTTCAGGTCCGGGACAGCGTGGCTACACCTTC
CDR3 protein: CASSTSGPGQRGYTF
V gene: TRBV19
D gene: TRBD1
clone size: NA
J gene: TRBJ1-2

CDR3 DNA: TGTGCCAGCAGTCCCACCGACAGGTATGGCTACACCTTC
CDR3 protein: CASSPTDRYGYTF
V gene: TRBV28
D gene: NA
clone size: NA
J gene: TRBJ1-2

CDR3 DNA: TGTGCCAGTAGGTACACAGGTGAGCCCAATCAGCCCCAGCATTTT
CDR3 protein: CASRYTGEPNQPQHF
V gene: TRBV19
D gene: NA
clone size: NA
J gene: TRBJ1-5

CDR3 DNA: TGTGCCAGCAGCGAAAATTTCGGACAGGCAACTAATGAAAAACTGTTTTTT
CDR3 protein: CASSENFGQATNEKLFF
V gene: TRBV9
D gene: TRBD1
clone size: NA
J gene: TRBJ1-4